This is a list of T cell receptor beta chains from one sample in a study of post-analysis software for immune sequencing data. TCRdb reanalysed the PCR reads using MiXCR and keeps one entry per CDR3 protein. This table holds around 150,000 distinct CDR3 sequences, about 37% found once. The source material was blood, sampled after autologous hematopoietic stem cell transplantation. The receptors stem from a girl aged 5 to 17 with multiple sclerosis. The CDR3 runs from the conserved cysteine through the conserved F or W. D genes are given only for firm matches. Size is stated for part of the rows, as once, few or many counts, or as a class when the clone is expanded.

j_gene	abundance	v_gene	d_gene	CDR3nt	CDR3aa
TRBJ2-3	-	TRBV14	TRBD1	TGTGCCAGCAGCCAGACGGACAGGCGGCACACAGATACGCAGTATTTT	CASSQTDRRHTDTQYF
TRBJ2-6	-	TRBV7-8	TRBD1	TGTGCCAGCAGCCCCGTTCCGGGACAGGGCCCGTCCGGGGCCAACGTCCTGACTTTC	CASSPVPGQGPSGANVLTF
TRBJ2-5	few	TRBV6-6	-	TGTGCCAGCAGTACCCCCACGGGAGTGTGGGAGACCCAGTACTTC	CASSTPTGVWETQYF
TRBJ2-1	few	TRBV4-3	-	TGCGCCAGCAGCCAAGATTTAGCTGCCTCCTACAATGAGCAGTTCTTC	CASSQDLAASYNEQFF
TRBJ2-1	few	TRBV10-2	TRBD2	TGCGCCAGCAGGAAGCCTAGCGGGACGAATGAGCAGTTCTTC	CASRKPSGTNEQFF
TRBJ1-2	-	TRBV7-3	-	TGTGCCAGCAGCTTAAACGGGATAAACTATGGCTACACCTTC	CASSLNGINYGYTF
TRBJ2-4	many	TRBV29-1	-	TGCAGCGCCAGGGGGGCCGGCAAAAACATTCAGTACTTC	CSARGAGKNIQYF
TRBJ2-3	-	TRBV20-1	-	TGCAGTGCTAGAGATCATGGGGGCGACTCGATAGTGCAGTATTTT	CSARDHGGDSIVQYF
TRBJ1-1	few	TRBV11-1	-	TGTGCCAGCAGCTTAGAGCGGGGTCGGGACACTGAAGCTTTCTTT	CASSLERGRDTEAFF
TRBJ2-1	many	TRBV29-1	-	TGCAGCGTTGCGGCCGGGGTCCATGAGCAGTTCTTC	CSVAAGVHEQFF
TRBJ2-1	few	TRBV7-2	-	TGTGCCAGCAGCTTAGCTGTGGGCAACAGGGAGCAGTTCTTC	CASSLAVGNREQFF
TRBJ2-5	once	TRBV20-1	TRBD2	TGCAGTGCTGGCAACCGAAGGACTAGCGGGAGGGCTTGGGAGACCCAGTACTTC	CSAGNRRTSGRAWETQYF
TRBJ1-1	-	TRBV24-1	-	TGTGCCACCAGGTTCGAGGGAAGCACTGAAGCTTTCTTT	CATRFEGSTEAFF
TRBJ2-3	-	TRBV9	TRBD2	TGTGCCAGCAGCGCGCCGACTAGCGGGAGGGATATAGATACGCAGTATTTT	CASSAPTSGRDIDTQYF
TRBJ1-5	few	TRBV4-2	TRBD1	TGTGCCAGCAGAGACAGGGATGGGGGAGGCAATCAGCCCCAGCATTTT	CASRDRDGGGNQPQHF
TRBJ2-3	-	TRBV20-1	TRBD2	TGCAGTGCCAGGTTCGGAGCGGGAGCTGATACGCAGTATTTT	CSARFGAGADTQYF
TRBJ2-1	-	TRBV28	TRBD2	TGTGCCAGCAGTGGGGCGGGACTAGCCTACAATGAGCAGTTCTTC	CASSGAGLAYNEQFF
TRBJ1-4	-	TRBV10-2	-	TGCGCCAGCAGTGAGACTGCAAGAGGCCTCCTGTTTTTT	CASSETARGLLFF
TRBJ2-7	-	TRBV7-2	TRBD2	TGTGCCAGCAGCTTAGTCGGGACTAGCGGGAGTAGGGGGTACGAGCAGTACTTC	CASSLVGTSGSRGYEQYF
TRBJ2-7	few	TRBV5-1	TRBD2	TGCGCCAGCAGCTTGGATCCTAGCGGGGGCTACGAGCAGTACTTC	CASSLDPSGGYEQYF
TRBJ2-7	-	TRBV2	-	TGTGCCAGCAGTGAAGCAGGAGGATCGTCTATGAATGAGCAGTACTTC	CASSEAGGSSMNEQYF
TRBJ2-3	few	TRBV7-3	-	TGTGCCAGCAGCTTAGACAGAACAGATACGCAGTATTTT	CASSLDRTDTQYF
TRBJ2-1	many	TRBV29-1	TRBD2	TGCAGCGTTTGGGAGGGAGGCAATGAGCAGTTCTTC	CSVWEGGNEQFF
TRBJ2-3	few	TRBV4-2	TRBD2	TGTGCCAGCAGCCAAGGAGGACTAGCGGGAGGTTCGTTAGATACGCAGTATTTT	CASSQGGLAGGSLDTQYF
TRBJ1-1	-	TRBV25-1	-	TGTGCCACCAGGGGTGGGGACACTGAAGCTTTCTTT	CATRGGDTEAFF
TRBJ2-3	few	TRBV21-1	-	TGTGCCAGTACTAGCGGGACCGGCACAGATACGCAGTATTTT	CASTSGTGTDTQYF
TRBJ1-5	few	TRBV4-3	-	TGCGCCAGCAGCCAAGGGGTGGTGGACCCTGGACGACCCCAGCATTTT	CASSQGVVDPGRPQHF
TRBJ2-3	many	TRBV29-1	-	TGCAGCGTTGAAAAGGCCAATACGCAGTATTTT	CSVEKANTQYF
TRBJ2-7	-	TRBV15	-	TGTGCCACCAGCAGAGATCGACGACAGAGCTACGAGCAGTACTTC	CATSRDRRQSYEQYF
TRBJ2-7	-	TRBV30	-	TGTAACCACGGGACCCACCATTACGAGCAGTACTTC	CNHGTHHYEQYF
TRBJ2-1	-	TRBV20-1	-	TGCAGTGCTAGAGGCTTAGCGTATGAGCAGTTCTTC	CSARGLAYEQFF
TRBJ1-2	-	TRBV28	-	TGTGCCAGCAGTATACTTAAGGGCTATGGCTACACCTTC	CASSILKGYGYTF
TRBJ2-3	few	TRBV27	-	TGTGCCAGCAGTTCCCCAGGGGTGGGCGGGAGATTGTATTTT	CASSSPGVGGRLYF
TRBJ2-1	-	TRBV27	-	TGTCCCAGCACCGTCGCGGGCTCCTACAATGAGCAGTTCTTC	CPSTVAGSYNEQFF
TRBJ2-1	-	TRBV7-2	TRBD2	TGTGCCAGCACCCCGGGACTAGCGGGAGGTCGCCCCTACAATGAGCAGTTCTTC	CASTPGLAGGRPYNEQFF
TRBJ2-1	few	TRBV11-2	-	TGTGCCAGCAGCGCCTGGACGTCAGGATCCAATGAGCAGTTCTTC	CASSAWTSGSNEQFF
TRBJ2-1	-	TRBV28	-	TGTGCCAGCAGTTCCCCTAATGAGCAGTTCTTC	CASSSPNEQFF
TRBJ2-1	-	TRBV30	-	TGTGCCTGGACCCGAGGAGTGGGGGTTAGGCATGAGCAGTTCTTC	CAWTRGVGVRHEQFF
TRBJ2-7	few	TRBV28	TRBD1	TGTGCCAGCCAACTCAGGGGGCCCTACTACGAGCAGTACTTC	CASQLRGPYYEQYF
TRBJ2-5	-	TRBV12-3/TRBV12-4	-	TGTGCCGGCAGTTTCACTTCGTGGGACACCGGAATGAAAGAGACCCAGTACTTC	CAGSFTSWDTGMKETQYF
TRBJ2-6	-	TRBV29-1	-	TGCAGCGTTGAAGATCCGGCCCTCTCTGGGGCCAACGTCCTGACTTTC	CSVEDPALSGANVLTF